Listed below are T cell receptor beta chains from one sample, sequenced in a study of cytomegalovirus exposure and HLA in healthy donors. TCRdb keeps only in-frame clones here, not all; method: immunoSEQ multiplex PCR. The sample has tens of thousands of clones, roughly 74% seen once. The sample was PBMCs. The receptors shown here come from a woman aged 40 to 49 in good health and CMV-seropositive. Each CDR3 is given with its conserved first and last residue. A D gene is named only where the DNA matches it firmly.

TRBJ1-1,TRBD1,TRBV29-1,TGCAGCGTTGAATCAAGGACAGGGGGCGAGGGGAACACTGAAGCTTTCTTT,CSVESRTGGEGNTEAFF
TRBJ1-1,-,TRBV12-5,TGTGCTAGTGGTTTGGCCCCCGAGGGGGACACTGAAGCTTTCTTT,CASGLAPEGDTEAFF
TRBJ1-5,-,TRBV6-1,TGTGCCAGCAGGACGGAGCGGTTGCCCCAGCATTTT,CASRTERLPQHF
TRBJ1-2,TRBD1,TRBV5-1,TGCGCCAGCAGCTTGGGGGACAGGGAGATTATCCATGGCTACACCTTC,CASSLGDREIIHGYTF
TRBJ2-4,-,TRBV2,TGTGCCAGCAGATCCTCTCCCCAAAACATTCAGTACTTC,CASRSSPQNIQYF
TRBJ2-7,TRBD2,TRBV28,TGTGCCAGCACCCTCTGGGGACTAGCGGGAACCGAGCAGTACTTC,CASTLWGLAGTEQYF
TRBJ1-1,-,TRBV1,TGCACCAGCAGCCCCCCCCGGGACAGGTTTTTTGAAGCTTTCTTT,CTSSPPRDRFFEAFF
TRBJ2-1,-,TRBV29-1,TGCAGCGTTGCCCCCATCTCCTACAATGAGCAGTTCTTC,CSVAPISYNEQFF
TRBJ2-7,TRBD2,TRBV7-3,TGTGCCAGCAGCCTCTCTAGCGGGGCCTCCTACGAGCAGTACTTC,CASSLSSGASYEQYF
TRBJ2-5,TRBD1,TRBV18,TGTGCCAGCTCACCACCCGGGACAGGGGGCAGGGAGACCCAGTACTTC,CASSPPGTGGRETQYF